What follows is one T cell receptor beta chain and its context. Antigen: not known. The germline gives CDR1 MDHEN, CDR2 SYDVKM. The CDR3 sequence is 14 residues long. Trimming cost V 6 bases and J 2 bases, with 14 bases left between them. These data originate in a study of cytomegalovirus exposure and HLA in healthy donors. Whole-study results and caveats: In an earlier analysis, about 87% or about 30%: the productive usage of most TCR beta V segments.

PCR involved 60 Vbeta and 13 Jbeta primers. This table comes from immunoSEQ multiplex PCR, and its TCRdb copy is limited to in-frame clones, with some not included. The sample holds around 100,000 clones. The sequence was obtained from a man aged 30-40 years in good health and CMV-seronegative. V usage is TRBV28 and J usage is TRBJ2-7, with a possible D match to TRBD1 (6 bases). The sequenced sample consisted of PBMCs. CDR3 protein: CASRRMDSTYEQYF. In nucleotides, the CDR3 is TGTGCCAGCAGGAGAATGGACAGTACCTACGAGCAGTACTTC.